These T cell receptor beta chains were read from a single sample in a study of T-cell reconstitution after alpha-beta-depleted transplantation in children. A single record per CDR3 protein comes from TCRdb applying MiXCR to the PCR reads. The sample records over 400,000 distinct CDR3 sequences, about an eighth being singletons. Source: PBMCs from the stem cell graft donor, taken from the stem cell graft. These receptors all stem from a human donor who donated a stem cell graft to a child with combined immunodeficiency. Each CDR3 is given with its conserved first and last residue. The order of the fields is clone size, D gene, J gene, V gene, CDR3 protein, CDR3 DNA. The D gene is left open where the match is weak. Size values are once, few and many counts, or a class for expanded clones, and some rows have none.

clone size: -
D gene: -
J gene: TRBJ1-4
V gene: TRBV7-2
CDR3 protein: CASSFDGYNEKLFF
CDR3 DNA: TGTGCCAGCAGCTTTGACGGGTATAATGAAAAACTGTTTTTT

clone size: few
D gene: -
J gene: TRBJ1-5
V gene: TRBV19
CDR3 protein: CASSTATDQPQHF
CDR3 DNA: TGTGCCAGTAGTACCGCGACAGATCAGCCCCAGCATTTT

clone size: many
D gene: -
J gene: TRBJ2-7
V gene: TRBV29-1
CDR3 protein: CSVVFYEQYF
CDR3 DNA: TGCAGCGTTGTCTTCTACGAGCAGTACTTC

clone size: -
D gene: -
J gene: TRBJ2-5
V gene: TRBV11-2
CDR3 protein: CASSSRGADWETQYF
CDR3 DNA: TGTGCCAGCAGCTCAAGGGGGGCAGATTGGGAGACCCAGTACTTC

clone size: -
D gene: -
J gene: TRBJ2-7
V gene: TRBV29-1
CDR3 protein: CSVEYPTGGGYEQYF
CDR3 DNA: TGCAGCGTTGAATACCCGACAGGAGGAGGCTACGAGCAGTACTTC

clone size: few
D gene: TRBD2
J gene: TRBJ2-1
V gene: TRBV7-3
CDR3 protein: CASSAAGGVYNEQFF
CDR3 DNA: TGTGCCAGCAGCGCGGCCGGGGGGGTCTACAATGAGCAGTTCTTC

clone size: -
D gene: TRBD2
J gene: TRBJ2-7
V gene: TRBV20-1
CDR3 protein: CSATLAAAYEQYF
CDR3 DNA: TGCAGTGCTACCCTAGCGGCCGCCTACGAGCAGTACTTC

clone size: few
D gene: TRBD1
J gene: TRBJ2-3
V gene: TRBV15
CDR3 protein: CATSRDDRGTDTQYF
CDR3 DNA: TGTGCCACCAGCAGAGATGACAGGGGTACAGATACGCAGTATTTT

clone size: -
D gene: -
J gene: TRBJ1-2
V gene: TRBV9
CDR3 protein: CASSAGDMDGYTF
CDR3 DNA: TGTGCCAGCAGCGCCGGCGACATGGATGGCTACACCTTC

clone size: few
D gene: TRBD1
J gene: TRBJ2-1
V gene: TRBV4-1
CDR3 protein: CASSRPDRANEQFF
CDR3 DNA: TGCGCCAGCAGCCGCCCGGACAGGGCCAATGAGCAGTTCTTC

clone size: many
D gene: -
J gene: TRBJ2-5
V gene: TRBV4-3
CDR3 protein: CASSQDGRVARAQYF
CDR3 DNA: TGCGCCAGCAGCCAAGATGGGAGAGTAGCAAGGGCCCAGTACTTC

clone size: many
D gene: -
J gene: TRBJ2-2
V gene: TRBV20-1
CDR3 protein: CSASRVWNTGELFF
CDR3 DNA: TGCAGTGCTAGCCGGGTCTGGAACACCGGGGAGCTGTTTTTT

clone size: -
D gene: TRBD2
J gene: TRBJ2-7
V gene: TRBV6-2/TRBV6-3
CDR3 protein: CASSPRTSESYEQYF
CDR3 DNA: TGTGCCAGCAGTCCTCGGACTAGTGAGTCCTACGAGCAGTACTTC

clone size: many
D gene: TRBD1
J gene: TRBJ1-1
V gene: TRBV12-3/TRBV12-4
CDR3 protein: CASSPGQGEAFF
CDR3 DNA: TGTGCCAGCAGTCCCGGACAGGGTGAAGCTTTCTTT

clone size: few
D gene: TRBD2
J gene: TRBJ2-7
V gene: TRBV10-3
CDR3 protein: CAISPGLARDEQYF
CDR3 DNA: TGTGCCATCAGTCCCGGACTAGCCCGGGACGAGCAGTACTTC

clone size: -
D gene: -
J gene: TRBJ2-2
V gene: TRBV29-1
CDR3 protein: CSGSGRNTGELFF
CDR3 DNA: TGCAGCGGTAGTGGTCGAAACACCGGGGAGCTGTTTTTT

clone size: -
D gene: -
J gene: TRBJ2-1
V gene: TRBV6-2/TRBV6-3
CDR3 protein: CASSYPGTPIINEQFF
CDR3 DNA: TGTGCCAGCAGTTACCCCGGGACACCGATAATTAATGAGCAGTTCTTC

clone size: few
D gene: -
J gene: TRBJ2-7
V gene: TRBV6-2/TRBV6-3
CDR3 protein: CASIDPHNEQYF
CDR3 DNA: TGTGCCAGCATAGACCCCCACAACGAGCAGTACTTC

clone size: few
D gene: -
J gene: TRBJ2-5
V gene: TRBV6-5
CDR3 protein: CASSYSGEVGTQYF
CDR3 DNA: TGTGCCAGCAGTTACTCGGGGGAAGTCGGGACCCAGTACTTC

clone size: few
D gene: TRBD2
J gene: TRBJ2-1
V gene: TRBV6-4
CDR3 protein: CASSDSSSGGNEQFF
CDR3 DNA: TGTGCCAGCAGTGACTCCTCTAGCGGGGGCAATGAGCAGTTCTTC

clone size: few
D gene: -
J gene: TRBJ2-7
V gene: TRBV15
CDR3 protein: CATSLFRGDHEQYF
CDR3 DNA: TGTGCCACCAGCCTCTTCCGAGGGGACCACGAGCAGTACTTC

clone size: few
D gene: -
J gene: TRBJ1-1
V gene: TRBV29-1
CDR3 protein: CSVSRYRAEAFF
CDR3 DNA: TGCAGCGTCTCAAGGTACAGGGCTGAAGCTTTCTTT

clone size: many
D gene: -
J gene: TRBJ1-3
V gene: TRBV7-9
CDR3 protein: CASSLARSGNTIYF
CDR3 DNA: TGTGCCAGCAGCTTAGCCCGATCTGGAAACACCATATATTTT

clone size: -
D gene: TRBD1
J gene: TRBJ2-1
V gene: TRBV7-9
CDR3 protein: CASSPRGGQGLDEQFF
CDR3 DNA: TGTGCCAGCAGCCCGAGAGGCGGACAGGGGCTTGATGAGCAGTTCTTC